The rows below give T cell receptor beta chains drawn from one sample of a study of T cell responses to AZD1222 COVID-19 vaccine. Assay used: immunoSEQ multiplex PCR; TCRdb lists only in-frame clones, some missing. The table includes under 150,000 clones, 93% detected once. The specimen was peripheral blood, collected on day 0 of AZD1222 vaccination. These receptors were obtained from an adult in good health. CDR3s include the opening cysteine and the closing phenylalanine or tryptophan. Fields, in order: J gene, V gene, clone size, D gene, CDR3 DNA, CDR3 protein. D genes are given only for firm matches. Clone size is stated in some rows and not others, as once, few, many or a class when expanded.

TRBJ2-7	TRBV27	NA	NA	TGTGCCAGCAGCCGGGGGACTTTAAAATGGGACGAGCAGTACTTC	CASSRGTLKWDEQYF
TRBJ1-6	TRBV7-9	NA	TRBD1	TGTGCCAGCAGCCCGACCGGGACAGGGGTTTCACCCCTCCACTTT	CASSPTGTGVSPLHF
TRBJ2-2	TRBV7-2	NA	NA	TGTGCCAGCAGCTTAGGGGACAAATACCGGGCACAAAACACCGGGGAGCTGTTTTTT	CASSLGDKYRAQNTGELFF
TRBJ2-5	TRBV10-2	NA	NA	TGCGCCAGCAGTGAGTCCTACGCCCAAGAGACCCAGTACTTC	CASSESYAQETQYF
TRBJ1-6	TRBV5-6	NA	NA	TGTGCCAGCAGCTTGGGGGCCTTGGTGGGAACCCATTCACCCCTCCACTTT	CASSLGALVGTHSPLHF
TRBJ2-7	TRBV27	NA	TRBD2	TGTGCCAGCAGTTTAATAGCGGGAGGGCCAGAGCAGTACTTC	CASSLIAGGPEQYF
TRBJ1-1	TRBV6-5	few	NA	TGTGCCAGCAGTTACGATCAAATCCGAACTGAAGCTTTCTTT	CASSYDQIRTEAFF
TRBJ2-1	TRBV30	NA	TRBD1	TGTGCCTGGAGTCGGACAGGAAGCTCCTACAATGAGCAGTTCTTC	CAWSRTGSSYNEQFF
TRBJ2-2	TRBV5-1	few	NA	TGCGCCAGCAGCTTGGCTGCGGTGTACACCGGGGAGCTGTTTTTT	CASSLAAVYTGELFF
TRBJ2-1	TRBV6-2/TRBV6-3	NA	TRBD1	TGTGCCAGCAGTTCAGGGGGATATGCCCTCCATGAGCAGTTCTTC	CASSSGGYALHEQFF
TRBJ1-5	TRBV6-1	NA	NA	TGTGCCAGCAGTGAGCCAGGGGTGCGTCAGCCCCAGCATTTT	CASSEPGVRQPQHF
TRBJ1-4	TRBV15	NA	NA	TGTGCCACCAGCAGAGATAAGGGGCCAACTAATGAAAAACTGTTTTTT	CATSRDKGPTNEKLFF
TRBJ2-3	TRBV7-2	once	NA	TGTGCCAGCGCACGGGGGACCCTCACAGATACGCAGTATTTT	CASARGTLTDTQYF
TRBJ2-4	TRBV3-1/TRBV3-2	NA	NA	TGTGCCAGCAGCCAAGGTAGACGGGCGGACATTCAGTACTTC	CASSQGRRADIQYF
TRBJ1-2	TRBV6-5	NA	TRBD1	TGTGCCAGCACAGATGACAGGGGCTCCTATGGCTACACCTTC	CASTDDRGSYGYTF
TRBJ1-1	TRBV6-5	NA	NA	TGTGCCAGCAGTTACTCACCGGGATCTGAAGCTTTCTTT	CASSYSPGSEAFF
TRBJ1-6	TRBV24-1	NA	NA	TGTGCCACCAGTGATTTTATGGGAAACCTCCACTTT	CATSDFMGNLHF
TRBJ1-2	TRBV4-3	once	TRBD1	TGCGCCAGCAGCCAAGATTCAGGGGGCTATGGCTACACCTTC	CASSQDSGGYGYTF
TRBJ1-5	TRBV27	NA	NA	TGTGCCAGCAGTTCCACCCTGGGGGCCAGGGATGGACAGCCCCAGCATTTT	CASSSTLGARDGQPQHF
TRBJ1-4	TRBV27	once	NA	TGTGCCAGCAGTTCCACCTTGGAAGAAAAACTGTTTTTT	CASSSTLEEKLFF
TRBJ1-1	TRBV12-3/TRBV12-4	once	NA	TGTGCCAGCAGTCCAAGGGAGAACACTGAAGCTTTCTTT	CASSPRENTEAFF
TRBJ2-3	TRBV27	NA	TRBD2	TGTGCCAGCAGTTTAAGGGGGACTAGGGACACAGATACGCAGTATTTT	CASSLRGTRDTDTQYF
TRBJ1-1	TRBV5-6	NA	NA	TGTGCCAGCAGCCCCGCCTGGAGCGGGGCGTTAAGCACTGAAGCTTTCTTT	CASSPAWSGALSTEAFF
TRBJ2-3	TRBV2	NA	NA	TGTGCCAGCTACCTCAGCGTAGGGGGGGTCAACACAGATACGCAGTATTTT	CASYLSVGGVNTDTQYF
TRBJ2-1	TRBV27	NA	NA	TGTGCCAGCAGTCCCGGGACTGGTGGGTATGAGCAGTTCTTC	CASSPGTGGYEQFF
TRBJ1-2	TRBV5-1	NA	NA	TGCGCCAGCAGCATTCCGGGACTCCCTATAACCTCCCATGGCTACACCTTC	CASSIPGLPITSHGYTF
TRBJ2-1	TRBV9	NA	NA	TGTGCCAGCAGCGCACCGGTCAGCTCCTACAATGAGCAGTTCTTC	CASSAPVSSYNEQFF
TRBJ2-1	TRBV7-9	NA	TRBD2	TGTGCCACCGACCCTCACAAAGATAGCGGGAGTTTAGTCGATGAGCAGTTCTTC	CATDPHKDSGSLVDEQFF
TRBJ2-1	TRBV27	few	TRBD2	TGTGCCAGCAGTTATCAGGGACTAGCGGGGACCAATGAGCAGTTCTTC	CASSYQGLAGTNEQFF
TRBJ2-7	TRBV12-5	once	TRBD2	TGTGCTAGTGGGCCCCGACTAGCTTCCGAGCAGTACTTC	CASGPRLASEQYF
TRBJ1-5	TRBV6-5	NA	TRBD1	TGTGCCACCAAACTCGGGACAGGGGAAAATCAGCCCCAGCATTTT	CATKLGTGENQPQHF
TRBJ2-7	TRBV28	NA	TRBD2	TGTGCCAGCAGTCCCTTAGAGCTAGCGGGAAGAGTCGACGAGCAGTACTTC	CASSPLELAGRVDEQYF
TRBJ2-3	TRBV5-1	NA	TRBD2	TGCGCCAGCAGCGCCGGACTAGCGGCTTACACAGATACGCAGTATTTT	CASSAGLAAYTDTQYF
TRBJ2-7	TRBV6-6	NA	NA	TGTGCCAGCAACGTGAAGGACAGCACCTACGAGCAGTACTTC	CASNVKDSTYEQYF
TRBJ1-3	TRBV5-1	NA	NA	TGCGCCAGCAGCCAAGGGAGAGGGGGAAACACCATATATTTT	CASSQGRGGNTIYF
TRBJ2-5	TRBV6-5	NA	NA	TGTGCCGCCTCCCACGGGGAGGGGGAGAGGTACTTC	CAASHGEGERYF
TRBJ1-2	TRBV28	NA	NA	TGTGCCAGCAGTTTACCGCTTCATGGCTACACCTTC	CASSLPLHGYTF
TRBJ1-1	TRBV14	once	NA	TGTGCCAGCAGCCAAGGAGGACAGCCGTTGAACACTGAAGCTTTCTTT	CASSQGGQPLNTEAFF
TRBJ2-1	TRBV9	NA	NA	TGTGCCAGCAGCGTAGGGGTAGCGAGTTCCTACAATGAGCAGTTCTTC	CASSVGVASSYNEQFF
TRBJ2-7	TRBV18	NA	NA	TGTGCCAGCTCACCAGGGGCTCAGTACGAGCAGTACTTC	CASSPGAQYEQYF
TRBJ2-7	TRBV12-3/TRBV12-4	NA	TRBD2	TGTGCCAGTGCCGGGAGGCAGGGCTACGAGCAGTACTTC	CASAGRQGYEQYF